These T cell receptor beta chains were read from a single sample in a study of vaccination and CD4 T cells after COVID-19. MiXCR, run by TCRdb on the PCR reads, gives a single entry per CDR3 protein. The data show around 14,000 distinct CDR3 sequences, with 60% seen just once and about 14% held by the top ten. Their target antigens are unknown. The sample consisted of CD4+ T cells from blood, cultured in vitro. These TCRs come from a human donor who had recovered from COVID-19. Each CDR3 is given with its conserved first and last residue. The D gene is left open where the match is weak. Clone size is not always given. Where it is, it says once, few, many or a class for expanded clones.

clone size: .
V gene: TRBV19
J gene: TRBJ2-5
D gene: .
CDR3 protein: CASSGPLGTQYF
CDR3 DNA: TGTGCCAGTAGTGGGCCGTTGGGGACCCAGTACTTC

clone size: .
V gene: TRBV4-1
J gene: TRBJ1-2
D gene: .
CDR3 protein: CASSQNNYGYTF
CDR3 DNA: TGCGCCAGCAGCCAAAATAACTATGGCTACACCTTC

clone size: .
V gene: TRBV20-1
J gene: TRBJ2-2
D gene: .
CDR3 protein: CSARDPVVGDGELFF
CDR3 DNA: TGCAGTGCTAGGGACCCCGTCGTCGGAGACGGGGAGCTGTTTTTT

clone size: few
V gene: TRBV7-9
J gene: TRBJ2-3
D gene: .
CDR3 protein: CASSPSGSTDTQYF
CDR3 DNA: TGTGCCAGCAGCCCCAGCGGGAGCACAGATACGCAGTATTTT

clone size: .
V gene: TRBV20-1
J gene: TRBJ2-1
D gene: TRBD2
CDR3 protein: CSATPRGTSGYNEQFF
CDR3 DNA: TGCAGTGCGACCCCTCGTGGGACTAGTGGCTACAATGAGCAGTTCTTC

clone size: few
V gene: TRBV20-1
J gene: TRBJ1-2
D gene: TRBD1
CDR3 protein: CSATSAGTGVAYGYTF
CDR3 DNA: TGCAGTGCTACTTCGGCAGGGACAGGGGTTGCCTATGGCTACACCTTC

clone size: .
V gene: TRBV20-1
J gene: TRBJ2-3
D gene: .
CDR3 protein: CSASSASSTDTQYF
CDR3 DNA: TGCAGTGCTAGTTCAGCTTCTAGCACAGATACGCAGTATTTT

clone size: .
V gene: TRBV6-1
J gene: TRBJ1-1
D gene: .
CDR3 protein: CASSTGTASTEAFF
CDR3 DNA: TGTGCCAGCAGTACCGGGACGGCAAGCACTGAAGCTTTCTTT

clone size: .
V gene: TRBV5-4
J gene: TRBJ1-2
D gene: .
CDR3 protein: CASSLNGVSDYGYTF
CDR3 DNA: TGTGCCAGCAGCCTAAATGGGGTATCGGACTATGGCTACACCTTC

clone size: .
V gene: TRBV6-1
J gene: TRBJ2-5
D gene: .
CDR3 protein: CASRGSGTTQETQYF
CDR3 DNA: TGTGCCAGCAGGGGTTCCGGGACAACCCAAGAGACCCAGTACTTC

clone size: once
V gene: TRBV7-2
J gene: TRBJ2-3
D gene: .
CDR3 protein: CASSFLVGTQYF
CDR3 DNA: TGTGCCAGCAGCTTTTTGGTGGGTACGCAGTATTTT

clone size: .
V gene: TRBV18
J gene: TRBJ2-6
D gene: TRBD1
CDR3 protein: CASSSQGVAGANVLTF
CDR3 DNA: TGTGCCAGCTCATCACAGGGGGTCGCTGGGGCCAACGTCCTGACTTTC

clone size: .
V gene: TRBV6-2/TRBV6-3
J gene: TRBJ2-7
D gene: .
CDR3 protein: CASSYSESAHEQYF
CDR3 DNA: TGTGCCAGCAGTTACTCGGAATCGGCCCACGAGCAGTACTTC

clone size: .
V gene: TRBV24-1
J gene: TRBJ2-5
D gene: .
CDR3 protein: CATSAGTGYQETQYF
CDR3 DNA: TGTGCCACCAGTGCCGGGACGGGTTATCAAGAGACCCAGTACTTC

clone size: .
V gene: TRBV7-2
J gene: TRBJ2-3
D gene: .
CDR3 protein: CASSLDSLFTDTQYF
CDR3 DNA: TGTGCCAGCAGCTTAGACAGTCTTTTCACAGATACGCAGTATTTT

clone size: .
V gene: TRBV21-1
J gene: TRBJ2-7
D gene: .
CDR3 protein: CASIRDQPRLVDEQYF
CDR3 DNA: TGTGCCAGCATCCGTGATCAACCGAGGTTGGTGGACGAGCAGTACTTC

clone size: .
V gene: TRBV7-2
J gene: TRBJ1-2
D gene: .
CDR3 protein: CASSLERGKSYGYTF
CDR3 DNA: TGTGCCAGCAGCTTAGAACGAGGGAAAAGCTATGGCTACACCTTC

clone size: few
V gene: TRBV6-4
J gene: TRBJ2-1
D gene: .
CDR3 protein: CASSDSDNNEQFF
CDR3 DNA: TGTGCCAGCAGTGACTCGGACAACAATGAGCAGTTCTTC

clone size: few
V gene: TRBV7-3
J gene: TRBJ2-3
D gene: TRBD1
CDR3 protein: CASSLYRGPTQYF
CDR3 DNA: TGTGCCAGCAGCCTCTACAGGGGGCCTACGCAGTATTTT

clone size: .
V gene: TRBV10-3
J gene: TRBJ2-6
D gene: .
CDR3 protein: CAIRAGTLGSGANVLTF
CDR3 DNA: TGTGCCATCAGGGCCGGGACACTAGGCTCTGGGGCCAACGTCCTGACTTTC

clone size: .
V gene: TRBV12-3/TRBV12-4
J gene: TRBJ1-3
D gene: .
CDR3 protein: CASSSPHSSGNTIYF
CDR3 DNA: TGTGCCAGCAGTTCCCCCCACTCGTCTGGAAACACCATATATTTT

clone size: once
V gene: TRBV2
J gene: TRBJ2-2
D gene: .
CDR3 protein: CASSEVKGRTGELFF
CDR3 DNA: TGTGCCAGCAGTGAAGTAAAGGGCCGCACCGGGGAGCTGTTTTTT

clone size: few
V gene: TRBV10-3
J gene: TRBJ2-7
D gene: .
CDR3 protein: CAISEPWGVYEQYF
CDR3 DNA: TGTGCCATCAGTGAACCCTGGGGCGTCTACGAGCAGTACTTC

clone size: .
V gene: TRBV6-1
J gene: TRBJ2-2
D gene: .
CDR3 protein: CASSPTAGELFF
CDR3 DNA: TGTGCCAGCAGTCCTACAGCCGGGGAGCTGTTTTTT

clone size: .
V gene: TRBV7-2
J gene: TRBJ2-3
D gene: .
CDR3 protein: CASSLATDTQYF
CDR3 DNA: TGTGCCAGCAGCTTGGCCACAGATACGCAGTATTTT

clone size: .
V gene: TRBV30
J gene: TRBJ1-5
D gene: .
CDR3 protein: CAWSVGQPQHF
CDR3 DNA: TGTGCCTGGAGTGTAGGTCAGCCCCAGCATTTT

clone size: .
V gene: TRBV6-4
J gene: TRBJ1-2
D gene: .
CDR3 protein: CASSTGHGMGYGYTF
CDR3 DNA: TGTGCCAGCAGCACCGGACACGGAATGGGCTATGGCTACACCTTC

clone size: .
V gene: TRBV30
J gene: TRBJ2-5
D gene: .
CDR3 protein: CAWSDRVGLETQYF
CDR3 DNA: TGTGCCTGGAGTGACAGGGTTGGGTTGGAGACCCAGTACTTC

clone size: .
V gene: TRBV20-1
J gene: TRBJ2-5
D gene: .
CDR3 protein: CSASVGTGLTRTQYF
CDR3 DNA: TGCAGTGCTAGTGTCGGGACGGGCTTGACTCGGACCCAGTACTTC

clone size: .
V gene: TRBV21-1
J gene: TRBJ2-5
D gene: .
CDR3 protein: CASSTDRIWGETQYF
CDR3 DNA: TGTGCCAGCAGCACCGACAGGATCTGGGGTGAGACCCAGTACTTC

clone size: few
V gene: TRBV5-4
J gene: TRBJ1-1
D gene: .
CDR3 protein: CASSVAGARLSTEAFF
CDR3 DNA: TGTGCCAGCAGCGTGGCGGGGGCGAGGTTGAGCACTGAAGCTTTCTTT

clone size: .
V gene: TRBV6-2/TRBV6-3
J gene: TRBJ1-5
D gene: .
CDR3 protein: CASSYSISGQPQHF
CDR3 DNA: TGTGCCAGCAGTTACTCGATCTCAGGTCAGCCCCAGCATTTT

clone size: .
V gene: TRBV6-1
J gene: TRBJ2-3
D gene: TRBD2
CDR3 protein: CASNRASGSDTQYF
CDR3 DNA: TGTGCCAGCAATCGTGCTAGCGGGTCAGATACGCAGTATTTT

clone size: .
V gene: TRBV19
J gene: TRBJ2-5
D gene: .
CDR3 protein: CASADTDIQETQYF
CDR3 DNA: TGTGCTAGCGCTGATACAGATATCCAAGAGACCCAGTACTTC

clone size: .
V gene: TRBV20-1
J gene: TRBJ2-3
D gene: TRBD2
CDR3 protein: CSASSGTSGADTQYF
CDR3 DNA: TGCAGTGCTAGTTCCGGGACTAGCGGAGCAGATACGCAGTATTTT

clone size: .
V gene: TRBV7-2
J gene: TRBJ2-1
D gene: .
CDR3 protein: CASSSSTNNEQFF
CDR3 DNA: TGTGCCAGCAGCTCTAGCACTAACAATGAGCAGTTCTTC

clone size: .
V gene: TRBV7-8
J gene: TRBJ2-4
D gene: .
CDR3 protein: CASSLGTKNIQYF
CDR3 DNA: TGTGCCAGCAGCTTAGGGACCAAAAACATTCAGTACTTC

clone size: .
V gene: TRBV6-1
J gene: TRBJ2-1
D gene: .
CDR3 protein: CASRLEVHSYNEQFF
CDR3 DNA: TGTGCCAGCCGGCTAGAAGTTCACTCCTACAATGAGCAGTTCTTC

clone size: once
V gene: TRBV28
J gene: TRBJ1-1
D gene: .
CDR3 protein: CASSLVWRNTEAFF
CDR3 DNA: TGTGCCAGCAGTTTGGTGTGGAGGAACACTGAAGCTTTCTTT

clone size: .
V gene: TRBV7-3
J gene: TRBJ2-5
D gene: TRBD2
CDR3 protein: CASSLQGGEETQYF
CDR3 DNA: TGTGCCAGCAGCTTACAGGGAGGGGAAGAGACCCAGTACTTC

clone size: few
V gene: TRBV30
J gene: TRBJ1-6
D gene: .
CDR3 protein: CAWSVGVDSPLHF
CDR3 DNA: TGTGCCTGGAGTGTAGGGGTCGATTCACCCCTCCACTTT

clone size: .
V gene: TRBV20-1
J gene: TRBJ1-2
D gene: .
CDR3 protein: CSASGGFANYGYTF
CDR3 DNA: TGCAGTGCAAGCGGAGGTTTCGCTAACTATGGCTACACCTTC

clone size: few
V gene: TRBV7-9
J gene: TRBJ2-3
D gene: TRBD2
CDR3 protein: CASSLAIGTSSTDTQYF
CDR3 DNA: TGTGCCAGCAGCTTAGCAATAGGGACTAGCAGCACAGATACGCAGTATTTT

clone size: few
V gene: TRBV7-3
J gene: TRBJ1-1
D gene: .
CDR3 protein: CASSVRGDTEAFF
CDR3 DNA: TGTGCCAGCAGCGTCCGGGGGGACACTGAAGCTTTCTTT

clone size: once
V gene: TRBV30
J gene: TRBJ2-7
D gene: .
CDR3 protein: CAWSRDTYTEQYF
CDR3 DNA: TGTGCCTGGAGCCGGGACACGTATACAGAGCAGTACTTC

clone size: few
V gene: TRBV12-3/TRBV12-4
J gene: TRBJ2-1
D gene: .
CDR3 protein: CASSPRPNEQFF
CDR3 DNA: TGTGCCAGCAGTCCCCGCCCCAATGAGCAGTTCTTC

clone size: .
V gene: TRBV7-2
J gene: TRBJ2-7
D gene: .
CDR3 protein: CASSLNLIYEQYF
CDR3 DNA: TGTGCCAGCAGCTTAAACTTGATCTACGAGCAGTACTTC

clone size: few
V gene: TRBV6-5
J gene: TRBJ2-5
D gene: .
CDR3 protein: CASSYSSDSRQETQYF
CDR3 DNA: TGTGCCAGCAGTTACTCGTCGGACAGTAGACAAGAGACCCAGTACTTC

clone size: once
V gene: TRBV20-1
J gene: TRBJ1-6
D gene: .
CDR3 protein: CSASARASYNSPLHF
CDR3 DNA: TGCAGTGCTAGTGCGCGGGCTTCCTATAATTCACCCCTCCACTTT

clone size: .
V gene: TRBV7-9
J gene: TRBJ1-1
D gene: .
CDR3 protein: CASSSGHLTEAFF
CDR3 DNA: TGTGCCAGCAGCTCTGGACACCTCACTGAAGCTTTCTTT

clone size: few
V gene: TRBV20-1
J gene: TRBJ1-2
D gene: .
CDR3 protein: CSASRLQGGYTF
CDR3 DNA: TGCAGTGCTAGTCGTCTCCAGGGAGGCTACACCTTC

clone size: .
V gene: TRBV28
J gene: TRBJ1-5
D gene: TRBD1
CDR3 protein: CASSSGDRQFKPQHF
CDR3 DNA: TGTGCCAGCAGTTCAGGGGACAGACAATTCAAGCCCCAGCATTTT

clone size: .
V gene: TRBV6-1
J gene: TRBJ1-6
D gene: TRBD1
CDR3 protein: CASSRDRGHNSPLHF
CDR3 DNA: TGTGCCAGCAGTCGAGACAGGGGCCATAATTCACCCCTCCACTTT